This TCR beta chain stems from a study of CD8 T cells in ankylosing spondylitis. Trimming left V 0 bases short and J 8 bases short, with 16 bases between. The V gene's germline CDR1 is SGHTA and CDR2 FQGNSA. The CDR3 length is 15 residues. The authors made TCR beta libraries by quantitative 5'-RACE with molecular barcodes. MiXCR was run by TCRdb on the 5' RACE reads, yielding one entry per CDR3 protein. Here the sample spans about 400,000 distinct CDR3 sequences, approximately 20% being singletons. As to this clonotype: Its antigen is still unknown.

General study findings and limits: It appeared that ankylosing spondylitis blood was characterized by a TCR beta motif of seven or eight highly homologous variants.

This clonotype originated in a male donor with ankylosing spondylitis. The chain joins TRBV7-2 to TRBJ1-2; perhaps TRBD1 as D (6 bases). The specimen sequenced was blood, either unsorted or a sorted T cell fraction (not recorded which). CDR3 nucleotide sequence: TGTGCCAGCAGCTTAGCGAGGACAGCTACTATGGGCTACACCTTC. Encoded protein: CASSLARTATMGYTF.